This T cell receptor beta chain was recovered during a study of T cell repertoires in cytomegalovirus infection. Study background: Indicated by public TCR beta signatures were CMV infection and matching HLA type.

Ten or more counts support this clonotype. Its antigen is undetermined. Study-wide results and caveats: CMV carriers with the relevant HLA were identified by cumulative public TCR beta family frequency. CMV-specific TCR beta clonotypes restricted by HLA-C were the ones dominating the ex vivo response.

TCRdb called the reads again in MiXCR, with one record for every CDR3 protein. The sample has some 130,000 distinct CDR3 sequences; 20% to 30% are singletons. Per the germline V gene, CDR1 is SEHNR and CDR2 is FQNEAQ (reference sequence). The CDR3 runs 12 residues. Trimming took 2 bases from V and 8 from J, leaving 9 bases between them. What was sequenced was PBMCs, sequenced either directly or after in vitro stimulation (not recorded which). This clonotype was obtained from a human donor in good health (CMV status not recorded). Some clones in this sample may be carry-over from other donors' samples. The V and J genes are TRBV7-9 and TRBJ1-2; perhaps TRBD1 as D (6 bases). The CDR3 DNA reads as TGTGCCAGCAGCTTACCACAGGGCGGCTACACCTTC. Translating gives CASSLPQGGYTF.